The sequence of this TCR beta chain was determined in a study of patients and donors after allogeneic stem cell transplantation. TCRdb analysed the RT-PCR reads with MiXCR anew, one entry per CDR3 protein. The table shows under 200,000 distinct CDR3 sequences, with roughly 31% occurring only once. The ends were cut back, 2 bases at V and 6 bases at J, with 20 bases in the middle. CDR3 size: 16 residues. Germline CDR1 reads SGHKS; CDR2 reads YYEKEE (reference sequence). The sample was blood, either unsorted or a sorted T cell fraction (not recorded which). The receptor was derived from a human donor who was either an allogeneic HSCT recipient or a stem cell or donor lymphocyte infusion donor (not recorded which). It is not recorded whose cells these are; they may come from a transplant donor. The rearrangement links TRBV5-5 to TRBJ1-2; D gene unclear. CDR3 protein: CASSFRMAVMDDGYTF. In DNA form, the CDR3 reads TGTGCCAGCAGCTTTCGGATGGCGGTAATGGACGATGGCTACACCTTC.